The clone carrying this T cell receptor beta chain was counted ten times or more. Its antigen is as yet unknown. A second 7 to 11 cycle PCR used barcoded and J-beta primers. TCRdb itself ran the 5' RACE reads through MiXCR, one entry per CDR3 protein. Altogether hundreds of thousands of distinct CDR3 sequences are present, about 20% being singletons, with the ten largest covering about 22%. These data belong to a study of blood T cells in healthy people across ages. General study findings and limits: Roughly linearly, TCR beta diversity per million T cells fell as age increased. Diversity figures based on one million T cells were deemed too low.

Trimming pared 0 bases from V and 7 bases from J, leaving 7 bases between. Germline values: CDR1 SGHRS, CDR2 YFSETQ. The CDR3 has 12 residues. The donors, all healthy, were Caucasians living in Russia, aged about 6 to 95. The sample comprised blood. The sequence was collected from a man between 65 and 85 years old in good health. This chain uses TRBV5-1 with TRBJ1-2; D is ambiguous. CDR3 loop: CASSLEGFGYTF. Written as DNA, the CDR3 is TGCGCCAGCAGCTTGGAAGGGTTTGGCTACACCTTC. The variable domain in full, with the rest retrieved from reference TRBV5-1 and TRBJ1-2, is KAGVTQTPRYLIKTRGQQVTLSCSPISGHRSVSWYQQTPGQGLQFLFEYFSETQRNKGNFPGRFSGRQFSNSRSEMNVSTLELGDSALYLCASSLEGFGYTFGSGTRLTVV.